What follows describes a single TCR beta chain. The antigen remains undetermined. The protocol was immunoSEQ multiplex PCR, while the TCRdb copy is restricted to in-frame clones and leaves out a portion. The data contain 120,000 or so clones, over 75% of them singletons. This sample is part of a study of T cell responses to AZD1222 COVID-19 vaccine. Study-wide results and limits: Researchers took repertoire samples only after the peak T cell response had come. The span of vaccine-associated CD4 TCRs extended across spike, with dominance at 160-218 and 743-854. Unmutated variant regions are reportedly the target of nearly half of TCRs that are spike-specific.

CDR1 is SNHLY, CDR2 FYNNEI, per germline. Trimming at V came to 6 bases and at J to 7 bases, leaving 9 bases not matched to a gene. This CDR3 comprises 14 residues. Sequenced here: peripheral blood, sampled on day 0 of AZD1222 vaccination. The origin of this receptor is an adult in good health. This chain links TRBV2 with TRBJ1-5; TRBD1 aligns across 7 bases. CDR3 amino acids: CASRARQGGQPQHF. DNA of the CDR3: TGTGCCAGCAGGGCTAGACAGGGAGGACAGCCCCAGCATTTT.